This T cell receptor (beta chain) was observed in a study of T cells in Graves' hyperthyroidism and ophthalmopathy. The cohort's ophthalmopathy patients, a group with duration under 3 months, had a Clinical Activity Score of at least 3 and a NOSPECS grade of at least 4. The study based diagnoses on clinical symptoms, serum thyroxine and TRAb, thyroid ultrasound and orbital computed tomography. PBMCs were derived from more than 8 ml fresh peripheral blood. Amplification yielded TCR beta CDR3 regions, with RNA transcripts as the source. In the first-round RT-PCR of the TCR CDR3, the HTBI primer set was used. One entry per CDR3 protein, called by TCRdb with MiXCR from the multiplex PCR reads. The sample contains 450,000 to 550,000 distinct CDR3 sequences, approximately 25% of which appear only once. CDR1 is GTSNPN, CDR2 SVGIG, per germline (reference sequence). The CDR3 runs 14 residues. Trimming took 2 bases from V and 3 from J, leaving 14 bases between them.

A remark on this clonotype: Its antigen is not identified.

Overall study findings and caveats: Most thyroid-expanded clonotypes above 0.001 were also found in blood.

The specimen sequenced was blood. The TCR comes from a woman under 40 with Graves' ophthalmopathy. This chain joins TRBV30 and TRBJ2-7; a possible D gene is TRBD2 (6 bases). The CDR3, as DNA: TGTGCCTGGAGTTCGATAGCGGCTTTCTACGAGCAGTACTTC. This encodes CAWSSIAAFYEQYF.